This TCR beta chain was found in a study of T-cell reconstitution after alpha-beta-depleted transplantation in children. Preparation of the TCRbeta library used unique molecular identifiers. TCRdb re-analysed the PCR reads in MiXCR, keeping a single row per CDR3 protein. This table has roughly 300,000 distinct CDR3 sequences, around a tenth appearing once. Study results and caveats: At day 60, the high TCRbeta diversity found in some patients originated from recipient T cells and thymic progenitors that had survived. About two months after transplant, alpha-beta T cells reportedly came from several hundred expanded graft clones. Newly produced T cells mostly provided counts and TCRbeta diversity after one year, as hyperexpanded clones declined.

The ends were cut back, 4 bases at V and 7 bases at J, with 15 bases in the middle. Germline CDR1 is KGHDR and CDR2 is SFDVKD. CDR3 length: 15 amino acids. This clonotype has ten or more counts. Its antigen is still unknown. The chain carries TRBV24-1 and TRBJ2-2, with a possible D match to TRBD2 (5 bases). Material: peripheral blood, obtained 180 days after TCRalphabeta/CD19-depleted stem cell transplant. This clonotype was obtained from a male patient between 2 and 15 years old who had a stem cell transplant for chronic granulomatous disease, so the T cells may come from the graft donor. Here the CDR3 reads CATSDGPGRGGELFF. As DNA, the CDR3 is TGTGCCACCAGTGACGGGCCGGGGAGAGGCGGGGAGCTGTTTTTT.